A single sample gave rise to the 32 T cell receptor beta chains below, sequenced in a study of Graves' ophthalmopathy and Graves' hyperthyroidism. RNA transcripts yielded amplified TCR beta CDR3 regions. The workflow started with a first-round RT-PCR run with HTBI primers and then moved on to a second-round multiplex PCR. TCRdb re-called the multiplex PCR reads through MiXCR, storing one row per CDR3 protein. The sample contains over a million distinct CDR3 sequences, 35% to 40% of which appear only once. Sequencing was done on a sample of peripheral blood or thyroid tissue (not recorded which). The receptors shown here come from an adult man with Graves' hyperthyroidism.

The chain links TRBV5-4 to TRBJ2-5, with TRBD1 identical over 10 bases. The CDR3 length is 15 residues. J gave up 5 bases and V 5 bases, and 9 bases lay outside the gene matches. Germline values: CDR1 SGHNT, CDR2 YYREEE (reference sequence). CDR3 loop: CASRRDRGGLETQYF. CDR3 sequence (DNA): TGTGCCAGCAGACGGGACAGGGGTGGTCTGGAGACCCAGTACTTC.

This clonotype was seen repeatedly, ten times or more. The rearrangement uses TRBV20-1 and TRBJ1-5; unclear D gene. Germline CDR1 and CDR2: DFQATT and SNEGSKA (reference sequence). The CDR3 runs 15 residues. V was clipped by 3 bases and J by 2 bases, with 14 bases between them. This CDR3 reads CSARATVLGNQPQHF. CDR3 nucleotide sequence: TGCAGTGCTAGGGCTACGGTCCTTGGCAATCAGCCCCAGCATTTT.

This clonotype was seen a handful of times. This chain joins TRBV2 and TRBJ2-5; D remains unclear. This CDR3 has 17 amino acids. Trimming removed 8 bases from V and 4 bases from J, with 26 bases in between. Germline lookup yields CDR1 SNHLY and CDR2 FYNNEI. This CDR3 reads CASVQTPLLSLRETQYF. In DNA form, the CDR3 reads TGTGCCAGCGTTCAGACCCCCCTCCTGTCGCTGCGAGAGACCCAGTACTTC.

The V and J genes are TRBV15 and TRBJ2-7, with 10 bases lining up with TRBD2. The CDR3 spans 15 residues. Germline-derived CDR1 and CDR2 are LNHNV and YYDKDF (reference sequence). J was trimmed by 2 bases and V by 4 bases; bases with no gene match: 5. In nucleotides, the CDR3 is TGTGCCACCAGCACCTATCTAGCGGGAGCCTACGAGCAGTACTTC. Translation: CATSTYLAGAYEQYF. The full variable domain, its missing parts supplied by reference TRBV15 and TRBJ2-7, is DAMVIQNPRYQVTQFGKPVTLSCSQTLNHNVMYWYQQKSSQAPKLLFHYYDKDFNNEADTPDNFQSRRPNTSFCFLDIRSPGLGDTAMYLCATSTYLAGAYEQYFGPGTRLTVT.

This clonotype was seen a handful of times. The genes are TRBV10-3 and TRBJ2-5; TRBD2 matches at 9 bases. Germline values: CDR1 ENHRY, CDR2 SYGVKD. The CDR3 contains 17 residues. V lost 3 bases and J lost 3; bases outside the gene matches: 11. The CDR3 spells CAISENRRGGAKETQYF. In DNA form, the CDR3 reads TGTGCCATCAGTGAAAATCGGCGCGGGGGGGCGAAAGAGACCCAGTACTTC.

This chain uses TRBV20-1 with TRBJ1-1; unclear D gene. Germline CDR1 DFQATT, CDR2 SNEGSKA (reference sequence). This CDR3 is 11 amino acids long. The V gene lost 0 bases and the J gene lost 9 bases, with 8 bases spanning the gap. The CDR3 spells CSARDRSKAFF. CDR3 nucleotide sequence: TGCAGTGCTAGAGATAGGTCCAAAGCTTTCTTT.

This clonotype was recorded many times. The rearrangement links TRBV2 to TRBJ1-6, with 9 bases aligning to TRBD1. V gave up 8 bases and J gave up 10 bases; unmatched junction bases: 6. CDR3 size: 13 residues. Germline-derived CDR1 and CDR2 are SNHLY and FYNNEI. In nucleotides, the CDR3 is TGTGCCAGCTTGGACAGGGGACGCTCACCCCTCCACTTT. This sequence encodes CASLDRGRSPLHF.

This clonotype was seen repeatedly, ten times or more. V is TRBV5-6 and J is TRBJ2-2; 14 bases map to TRBD2. V shed 1 base and J 5 bases; nucleotides not matched to a gene: 4. Germline V gene lookup returns CDR1 SGHDT and CDR2 YYEEEE. CDR3 length equals 17 residues. CDR3: CASSLSGLAGGTGELFF. The CDR3 DNA follows: TGTGCCAGCAGCTTGTCTGGACTAGCGGGGGGAACCGGGGAGCTGTTTTTT.

This clonotype was found a few times. The V gene is TRBV6-2 or TRBV6-3, the J gene TRBJ1-1, with TRBD1 as a possible D gene (5 bases). The ends were cut back, 2 bases at V and 8 bases at J, with 27 bases in the middle. Per germline, CDR1 MNHEY and CDR2 SVGEGT. The CDR3 is 18 amino acids. CDR3 residues: CASSYNPLGSVGRREAFF. In DNA form, the CDR3 reads TGTGCCAGCAGTTACAACCCCCTCGGCTCAGTGGGGCGACGGGAAGCTTTCTTT.

As to this clonotype: A much bigger clone sits one base away, suggesting this may be a read error. The chain employs TRBV20-1 and TRBJ1-1, with D possibly being TRBD1 (6 bases). With 1 base removed from V and 0 bases from J, the gap between germline ends came to 15 bases. The length of the CDR3 is 16 residues. Per the germline V gene, CDR1 is DFQATT and CDR2 is SNEGSKA (reference sequence). The CDR3, as DNA: TGCAGTGCTAGAGTTATCCGGACAGAGGTGAACACTGAAGCTTTCTTT. It translates to CSARVIRTEVNTEAFF.

A word on this clonotype: A much larger clone is a single base away; this may be a read error. The chain recombines TRBV19 with TRBJ1-3, with no clear D. Trimming cost V 5 bases and J 4 bases, with 15 bases left between them. This CDR3 contains 15 residues. Per germline, CDR1 LNHDA and CDR2 SQIVND (reference sequence). CDR3 sequence: CASSGGSSHGNTIYF. In DNA form, the CDR3 reads TGTGCCAGTAGTGGCGGGAGCTCGCACGGAAACACCATATATTTT.

The chain uses TRBV29-1 and TRBJ1-5, with a tentative D call TRBD1 (6 bases). Germline CDR1 and CDR2: SQVTM and ANQGSEA. The CDR3 length is 13 residues. Trimming removed 4 bases from V and 6 bases from J, with 13 bases in between. The chain's CDR3 is CSVGRGAGQPQHF. In DNA, the CDR3 is TGCAGCGTTGGACGGGGGGCAGGTCAGCCCCAGCATTTT.

Regarding this clonotype: A read error is likely, as this CDR3 ends without the conserved phenylalanine or tryptophan. It is unclear where the CDR3 begins or ends on the DNA, so no DNA is shown, and the CDR3 is as TCRdb lists it. The chain recombines TRBV9 with TRBJ1-1. Per germline, CDR1 SGDLS and CDR2 YYNGEE. The CDR3 is made up of 11 amino acids, end residues included. CDR3 amino acids: CASSVGGGANY.

A remark on this clonotype: A clone one base away is much larger, so this may be a read error. The chain carries TRBV10-3 and TRBJ1-5, with 8 nucleotides matching TRBD1. This CDR3 spans 14 amino acids. CDR1 is ENHRY, CDR2 SYGVKD, per germline. J gave up 4 bases and V 5 bases, and 4 bases lay outside the gene matches. The CDR3 loop reads CAISPDRENQPQHF. CDR3 nucleotide sequence: TGTGCCATCAGTCCGGACAGGGAGAATCAGCCCCAGCATTTT.

This clonotype was seen a handful of times. This chain connects TRBV28 to TRBJ1-5, with D unresolved. The CDR3 runs to 13 residues. V gave up 3 bases and J gave up 6 bases, with 9 bases separating them. From germline, CDR1 is MDHEN and CDR2 SYDVKM. CDR3 nucleotide sequence: TGTGCCAGCAGTTTGTCTAACCTTCAGCCCCAGCATTTT. Its translation is CASSLSNLQPQHF.

This clonotype was observed a few times. J is TRBJ1-4 and V is TRBV14; no clear D. The CDR3 runs to 16 residues. V lost 1 base to trimming and J lost 4 bases, with 13 bases between them. In germline, CDR1 is SGHDN, CDR2 FVKESK. In DNA, the CDR3 is TGTGCCAGCAGCCAAGGGACTTACCGGGGTAATGAAAAACTGTTTTTT. This gives the protein CASSQGTYRGNEKLFF.

The rearrangement joins TRBV6-5 to TRBJ1-3; D call uncertain. V was trimmed by 5 bases and J by 4 bases, leaving 15 bases between them. Germline CDR1 reads MNHEY; CDR2 reads SVGAGI. CDR3 length: 15 amino acids. CDR3 sequence reads: CASSLSTPGGNTIYF. CDR3 DNA sequence: TGTGCCAGCAGTCTCTCTACCCCGGGAGGAAACACCATATATTTT.

This chain links TRBV5-1 with TRBJ2-5; 12 bases are a match to TRBD1. Unmatched junction bases numbered 11, after V lost 3 bases and J lost 5 bases. Germline CDR1 and CDR2: SGHRS and YFSETQ. The CDR3 consists of 17 residues. In DNA form, the CDR3 reads TGCGCCAGCAGCTCCACCGGGACAGGGGGCCTTTGGGAGACCCAGTACTTC. This translates into CASSSTGTGGLWETQYF.

This clonotype came up many times. The chain links TRBV5-5 to TRBJ1-5; 9 bases fit TRBD1. There are 15 residues in the CDR3. The germline CDR1 and CDR2 sequences are SGHKS and YYEKEE (reference sequence). With V trimmed by 0 bases and J by 7 bases, 5 bases remained unmatched. The DNA for the CDR3 is TGTGCCAGCAGCTTGGAGGGACAGGGAAGGCAGCCCCAGCATTTT. Amino acid sequence: CASSLEGQGRQPQHF. Complete variable domain (other parts from reference TRBV5-5 and TRBJ1-5): DAGVTQSPTHLIKTRGQQVTLRCSPISGHKSVSWYQQVLGQGPQFIFQYYEKEERGRGNFPDRFSARQFPNYSSELNVNALLLGDSALYLCASSLEGQGRQPQHFGDGTRLSIL.

This clonotype was observed at least ten times. The chain joins TRBV29-1 to TRBJ2-6, with 11 bases matching TRBD2. This CDR3 is built from 17 residues. The trim removed 6 bases at V and 0 bases at J, leaving 7 bases unmatched. CDR1 and CDR2 (germline): SQVTM, ANQGSEA. CDR3 sequence: CSVLYGTSGSGANVLTF. The CDR3 DNA reads as TGCAGCGTCCTCTATGGGACTAGCGGCTCTGGGGCCAACGTCCTGACTTTC.

Points on this clonotype: It may be a read error: a sequence one base away is much more abundant. The chain has TRBV5-1 and TRBJ1-2; 7 nucleotides agree with TRBD1. With V trimmed by 4 bases and J by 4 bases, 13 bases remained unmatched. The CDR3 is made up of 16 amino acids. Germline V gene data show CDR1 as SGHRS and CDR2 as YFSETQ. The DNA for the CDR3 is TGCGCCAGCAGCCACGGGACAGCCGATTACCGCTATGGCTACACCTTC. It encodes CASSHGTADYRYGYTF. The full variable domain, with the rest looked up from reference TRBV5-1 and TRBJ1-2, is KAGVTQTPRYLIKTRGQQVTLSCSPISGHRSVSWYQQTPGQGLQFLFEYFSETQRNKGNFPGRFSGRQFSNSRSEMNVSTLELGDSALYLCASSHGTADYRYGYTFGSGTRLTVV.

The chain couples TRBV20-1 to TRBJ1-1; D is unresolved. CDR1 and CDR2 from the germline V gene are DFQATT and SNEGSKA (reference sequence). Trimming cost V 5 bases and J 4 bases, with 14 bases left between them. There are 13 residues in the CDR3. CDR3 region: CSAPPPMGTEAFF. CDR3 DNA: TGCAGTGCTCCTCCCCCGATGGGCACTGAAGCTTTCTTT.

The rearrangement links TRBV6-1 to TRBJ2-7, with D unclear. Germline CDR1 reads MNHNS; CDR2 reads SASEGT. The CDR3 has 14 amino acids. Trimming shortened V by 4 bases and J by 2 bases, and 12 bases separated the two germline ends. The DNA for the CDR3 is TGTGCCAGCAGTGGGGCCGTGGGAACCTACGAGCAGTACTTC. The encoded protein is CASSGAVGTYEQYF.

Details on this clonotype: Being one base from a much bigger clone, this may be a read error. This chain joins TRBV7-9 and TRBJ1-6; TRBD1 aligns across 7 bases. The CDR3 contains 15 residues. CDR1 SEHNR and CDR2 FQNEAQ come from the germline V gene (reference sequence). The chain's CDR3 is CASSLEAGGSSPPHF. The CDR3 DNA reads TGTGCCAGCAGCTTAGAGGCAGGGGGTTCGTCACCCCCCCACTTT.

The chain carries TRBV15 and TRBJ1-1, with 9 bases aligning to TRBD1. V was clipped by 3 bases and J by 5 bases; unmatched bases: 7. Per the germline V gene, CDR1 is LNHNV and CDR2 is YYDKDF (reference sequence). The CDR3 has 15 amino acids. CDR3 loop: CATSSARDRVTEAFF. CDR3 sequence (DNA): TGTGCCACCAGCAGTGCTAGGGACAGGGTGACTGAAGCTTTCTTT.

This clonotype was counted between two and nine times. The gene calls are TRBV7-8 and TRBJ2-2; TRBD2 aligns across 8 bases. Germline values: CDR1 SGHVS, CDR2 FQNEAQ. After removal of 0 bases from V and 4 bases from J, the junction contained 10 bases not matched to a gene. The CDR3 length is 18 residues. Here the CDR3 reads CASSLALSGSFRTGELFF. The CDR3 DNA follows: TGTGCCAGCAGCTTAGCGCTCAGCGGGAGCTTTCGCACCGGGGAGCTGTTTTTT.

This clonotype was observed a few times. This chain uses TRBV27 with TRBJ1-5; D remains ambiguous. The germline V gene encodes CDR1 MNHEY and CDR2 SMNVEV (reference sequence). CDR3 length: 15 residues. The ends were cut back, 5 bases at V and 3 bases at J, with 14 bases in the middle. CDR3 in amino acids: CASSPSRTDNQPQHF. In DNA, the CDR3 is TGTGCCAGCAGTCCCTCACGGACGGACAATCAGCCCCAGCATTTT.

The chain combines TRBV30 with TRBJ1-2; 7 bases map to TRBD1. This CDR3 has 15 amino acids. From germline, CDR1 is GTSNPN and CDR2 SVGIG (reference sequence). V lost 4 bases to trimming and J lost 4 bases; unmatched junction nucleotides: 12. Written as DNA, the CDR3 is TGTGCCTGGACGGGTGGAAGGACAGGATTCTATGGCTACACCTTC. It is translated as CAWTGGRTGFYGYTF.

V and J are TRBV25-1 and TRBJ2-7; no definite D call. V was pared by 5 bases and J by 6 bases, with 14 bases between. The CDR3 extends over 13 amino acids. Germline-derived CDR1 and CDR2 are MGHDK and SYGVNS. CDR3 protein: CASSFLLGFEQYF. The CDR3 bases are TGTGCCAGCAGTTTTCTGTTGGGCTTCGAGCAGTACTTC.

The J gene is TRBJ1-2, the V gene TRBV27, with D unclear. The CDR3 spans 14 residues. Between the trimmed V and J ends, which lost 7 bases and 1 base, there was a span of 13 bases. CDR1 and CDR2 (germline): MNHEY, SMNVEV (reference sequence). CDR3 nucleotides: TGTGCCAGCAAAAGAGACGGATTTAACTATGGCTACACCTTC. Its protein is CASKRDGFNYGYTF.

Ten or more counts support this clonotype. The chain recombines TRBV19 with TRBJ1-2, with a possible D match to TRBD1 (5 bases). Germline CDR1 LNHDA, CDR2 SQIVND (reference sequence). Trimming shortened V by 5 bases and J by 3 bases, and 16 bases separated the two germline ends. The length of the CDR3 is 15 residues. The CDR3 region is CASSLTGDGYYGYTF. CDR3 sequence (DNA): TGTGCCAGTAGTCTCACAGGAGACGGCTACTATGGCTACACCTTC.

For this clonotype: A read error may explain this, as a much larger clone is one base away. The chain is built from TRBV10-3 and TRBJ2-5; tentative D call: TRBD1 (6 bases). The CDR3 totals 14 residues. Germline CDR1 ENHRY, CDR2 SYGVKD. Trimming took 2 bases from V and 2 from J, leaving 9 bases between them. The CDR3 nucleotides read TGTGCCATCAGTGAGCTTACAGGGCAAGAGACCCAGTACTTC. The encoded protein is CAISELTGQETQYF.